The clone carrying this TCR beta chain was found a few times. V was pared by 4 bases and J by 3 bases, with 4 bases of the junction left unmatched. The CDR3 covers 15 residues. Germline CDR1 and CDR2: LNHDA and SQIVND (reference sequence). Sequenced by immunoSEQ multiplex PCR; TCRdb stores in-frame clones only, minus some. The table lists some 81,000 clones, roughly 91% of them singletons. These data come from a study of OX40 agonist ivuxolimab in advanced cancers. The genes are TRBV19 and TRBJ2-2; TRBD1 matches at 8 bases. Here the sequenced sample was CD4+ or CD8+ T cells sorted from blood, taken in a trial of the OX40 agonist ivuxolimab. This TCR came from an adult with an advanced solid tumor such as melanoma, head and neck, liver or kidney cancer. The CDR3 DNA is TGTGCCAGTAGTACAACAGGGGGGTACACCGGGGAGCTGTTTTTT. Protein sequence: CASSTTGGYTGELFF.